A selection of T cell receptor beta chains follows, all from one sample in a study of neurological immune-mediated disorders. TCRdb re-called the 5' RACE reads with MiXCR, one entry per CDR3 protein. Among roughly 50,000 distinct CDR3 sequences, 25% were seen once, and the ten largest hold over 20%. Sequenced input: PBMCs. These receptors all stem from a woman aged 70-85 years in good health. CDR3s include the opening cysteine and the closing phenylalanine or tryptophan. D genes are given only for firm matches. Expanded clones get a size class; other rows say once, few or many, or leave the size out.

d_gene	j_gene	abundance	v_gene	CDR3nt	CDR3aa
-	TRBJ2-5	few	TRBV7-9	TGTGCCAGCAGCTATAGATCGGTCATCGAAGAGACCCAGTACTTC	CASSYRSVIEETQYF
TRBD1	TRBJ1-1	many	TRBV7-9	TGTGCCAGCAGCTCGCTGCTCAGGGGGGGCGGGACTGAAGCTTTCTTT	CASSSLLRGGGTEAFF
-	TRBJ2-5	-	TRBV19	TGTGCCAGTAGTGGGGGCCGGGAAACCCAGTACTTC	CASSGGRETQYF
TRBD1	TRBJ2-7	many	TRBV18	TGTGCCAGCTCACCGGAGACAGGGGTCTACGAGCAGTACTTC	CASSPETGVYEQYF
TRBD1	TRBJ2-7	many	TRBV6-2/TRBV6-3	TGTGCCAGCAGACAGGGGGTCGGACTCTCCTACGAGCAGTACTTC	CASRQGVGLSYEQYF
-	TRBJ1-2	many	TRBV14	TGTGCCAGCAGCGCCGTGGGGGGGTGGAACTATGGCTACACCTTC	CASSAVGGWNYGYTF
TRBD2	TRBJ2-3	many	TRBV24-1	TGTGCCACCAGTGACCCCGGACTAGCGGGAGGTACAGATACGCAGTATTTT	CATSDPGLAGGTDTQYF
-	TRBJ2-5	-	TRBV6-6	TGTGCCAGCAGTGGCGGGACCGACCAGTACTTC	CASSGGTDQYF
-	TRBJ2-3	many	TRBV29-1	TGCAGCGTTGGGGGCCCTGGGGACTCCATTGGAGATACGCAGTATTTT	CSVGGPGDSIGDTQYF
TRBD2	TRBJ2-1	many	TRBV6-2/TRBV6-3	TGTGCCAGCTCTTTATTTGGGACTAGCGGGAGGAAGTCCTACAATGAGCAGTTCTTC	CASSLFGTSGRKSYNEQFF
-	TRBJ2-3	many	TRBV28	TGTGCCAGCAGCCGAACTACCTCCGGTTATACGCAGTATTTT	CASSRTTSGYTQYF
-	TRBJ2-2	-	TRBV4-1	TGCGCCAGCAGCCAAGACAGGGGAGAGACCGGGGAGCTGTTTTTT	CASSQDRGETGELFF
-	TRBJ1-1	many	TRBV27	TGTGCCAGCAGTTTGGCCGGTTACACTGAAGCTTTCTTT	CASSLAGYTEAFF
-	TRBJ1-2	many	TRBV27	TGTGCCAGCAGTTTAGGGGGACAACCCTATGGCTACACCTTC	CASSLGGQPYGYTF
TRBD1	TRBJ1-6	many	TRBV5-5	TGTGCCAGCAGCCCTAGTCCAAGGACAGGGGGCTGGTCACCCCTCCACTTT	CASSPSPRTGGWSPLHF
-	TRBJ2-7	many	TRBV20-1	TGCAGTGCTAGCCCCAGCCCCGCCTACGAGCAGTACTTC	CSASPSPAYEQYF
-	TRBJ1-5	many	TRBV6-1	TGTGCCAGCAGTGAAGATTGGACAGTCAATCAGCCCCAGCATTTT	CASSEDWTVNQPQHF
TRBD1	TRBJ2-7	-	TRBV29-1	TGCAGCGTTGGATGGGTGGACAGGGCCTACGAGCAGTACTTC	CSVGWVDRAYEQYF
TRBD2	TRBJ2-7	many	TRBV7-2	TGTGCCAGCAGCTTAAGGTGGGCGCTAGCGGGAGTAGCTTCCGAGCAGTACTTC	CASSLRWALAGVASEQYF
-	TRBJ1-2	-	TRBV28	TGTGCCAACAGTCCCCCTTTCCCGAGCTACACCTTC	CANSPPFPSYTF
TRBD2	TRBJ2-3	few	TRBV20-1	TGCAGTGCTAGAGATTTAGGTCTAATTGTACTAGCGGGACCCCGAAGCACAGATACGCAGTATTTT	CSARDLGLIVLAGPRSTDTQYF
TRBD1	TRBJ1-1	-	TRBV19	TGTTCCAGTAGTACCTCTGGGACAGGGGTTAGAATCACTGAAGCTTTCTTT	CSSSTSGTGVRITEAFF
-	TRBJ1-6	once	TRBV10-3	TGTGCCATCAGTGAGGCGGGGTCTTCACCCCTCCACTTT	CAISEAGSSPLHF
TRBD2	TRBJ2-5	many	TRBV29-1	TGCAGCGTTGAGGGTAGCGGGAGTCTAGAGACCCAGTACTTC	CSVEGSGSLETQYF
TRBD1	TRBJ1-2	many	TRBV5-1	TGCGCCAGCAGCTTAACAGGGGCCCTAGGGGTTGGCTACACCTTC	CASSLTGALGVGYTF
-	TRBJ1-1	many	TRBV9	TGTGCCAGCAGCGTAGGGGGTCTCGCCTACACTGAAGCTTTCTTT	CASSVGGLAYTEAFF